The 22 T cell receptor beta chains presented below share a single source sample, sequenced in a study of T cell changes during pregnancy in multiple sclerosis. The method was immunoSEQ multiplex PCR; TCRdb's version includes in-frame clones alone and lacks a portion of them. Of roughly 51,000 clones listed, about 90% were seen once; the top ten hold more than 0.15%. This specimen was CD4+ T cells from peripheral blood mononuclear cells, taken after pregnancy. The receptors shown here come from a female donor in good health, enrolled as a control in a pregnancy study.

The chain recombines TRBV7-9 with TRBJ1-6; D is undetermined. Germline CDR1 reads SEHNR; CDR2 reads FQNEAQ (reference sequence). V was cut by 10 bases and J by 8 bases, with 12 bases left in between. The CDR3 totals 12 residues. The CDR3: CATTSGDSPLHF. In DNA form, the CDR3 reads TGTGCCACCACGTCCGGGGATTCACCCCTCCACTTT.

This chain links TRBV7-9 with TRBJ1-5; D ambiguous. Trimming cost V 4 bases and J 7 bases, with 11 bases left between them. Germline CDR1 and CDR2: SEHNR and FQNEAQ (reference sequence). The CDR3 runs to 13 residues. Written as DNA, the CDR3 is TGTGCCAGCAGCTCCTACGCGAGACAGCCCCAGCATTTT. It yields the protein CASSSYARQPQHF.

The rearrangement links TRBV7-6 to TRBJ2-2, with 10 bases that match TRBD1. This CDR3 has 17 amino acids. In germline, CDR1 is SGHVS, CDR2 FNYEAQ. Losses at the gene ends were 10 bases for V and 0 bases for J; bases not matched to a gene: 11. The CDR3 DNA reads TGTGCCACCGAGGGACAGGGGCTTAGGGCGAACACCGGGGAGCTGTTTTTT. It encodes CATEGQGLRANTGELFF.

In this sample, this clone turned up once. This chain uses TRBV19 with TRBJ1-1; TRBD1 might be the D (5 bases). The CDR3 extends over 13 amino acids. Germline V gene data show CDR1 as LNHDA and CDR2 as SQIVND (reference sequence). Trimming shortened V by 8 bases and J by 1 base, and 11 bases separated the two germline ends. CDR3 region: CASDRGGNTEAFF. The CDR3 DNA follows: TGTGCCAGTGATCGGGGGGGGAACACTGAAGCTTTCTTT.

This clone was counted once. The V call is TRBV7-2, the J call TRBJ1-5, with unresolved D. Trimming removed 2 bases from V and 6 bases from J, with 11 bases in between. This CDR3 has 14 residues. Per germline, CDR1 SGHTA and CDR2 FQGNSA. CDR3 in amino acids: CASSLSGGSQPQHF. The CDR3 DNA reads as TGTGCCAGCAGCTTAAGTGGTGGCTCTCAGCCCCAGCATTTT. The full variable domain, in which reference TRBV7-2 and TRBJ1-5 provide the parts outside the CDR3, is GAGVSQSPSNKVTEKGKDVELRCDPISGHTALYWYRQSLGQGLEFLIYFQGNSAPDKSGLPSDRFSAERTGGSVSTLTIQRTQQEDSAVYLCASSLSGGSQPQHFGDGTRLSIL.

This chain joins TRBV18 and TRBJ2-1; 9 nucleotides agree with TRBD1. Germline CDR1 reads KGHSH; CDR2 reads LQKENI. J lost 6 bases, V lost 3 bases, and 3 bases had no gene match. The CDR3 has 14 residues. Written as DNA, the CDR3 is TGTGCCAGCTCACCGGGACAGGGTACCAATGAGCAGTTCTTC. This sequence encodes CASSPGQGTNEQFF.

Comments on this clone: One end of the junction fails to match germline, which may point to a read error. The V gene is TRBV12-5, the J gene TRBJ2-7; 9 bases fit TRBD1. CDR3 size: 12 residues. Germline V CDR1 and CDR2: LGHNT, FRNRAP. CDR3 coding DNA: TGTGCTAGTGGTTTGGATAAGGGACAGGGATGCTTC. Translation gives CASGLDKGQGCF.

J is TRBJ2-7 and V is TRBV9; TRBD2 agrees at 9 bases. J gave up 3 bases and V 0 bases, and 4 bases lay outside the gene matches. Germline loops: CDR1 SGDLS, CDR2 YYNGEE. The CDR3 has 15 residues. Here the CDR3 reads CASSVDGGGVYEQYF. The CDR3 region has the DNA TGTGCCAGCAGCGTAGACGGCGGGGGGGTCTACGAGCAGTACTTC.

This chain joins TRBV4-1 and TRBJ2-7; TRBD1 aligns across 8 bases. CDR1 MGHRA and CDR2 YSYEKL come from the germline V gene. The trim removed 1 base at V and 5 bases at J, leaving 10 bases unmatched. This CDR3 region has 16 residues. CDR3 region: CASSQASRDRWDEQYF. CDR3 DNA sequence: TGCGCCAGCAGCCAAGCATCCCGGGACAGGTGGGACGAGCAGTACTTC.

V usage is TRBV4-2 and J usage is TRBJ2-5, with 8 bases identical to TRBD2. Germline trimming cut 6 bases from V and 4 bases from J; bases unmatched to any gene: 10. Germline assignment: CDR1 LGHNA and CDR2 YNFKEQ. The CDR3 has 15 amino acids. The CDR3 nucleotides read TGTGCCAGCAGTTCGGGCGCGGGGGGCCCAGAGACCCAGTACTTC. This gives the protein CASSSGAGGPETQYF.

The V and J genes are TRBV6-6 and TRBJ2-1; D is unclear. This CDR3 contains 13 residues. The V end was cut by 4 bases, the J end by 7 bases, with 11 bases between. The germline CDR1 and CDR2 sequences are MNHNY and SVGAGI (reference sequence). The DNA of the CDR3 is TGTGCCAGCAGTTCCCATTTGAGTAATGAGCAGTTCTTC. The encoded protein is CASSSHLSNEQFF.

This chain uses TRBV7-9 with TRBJ1-6; D unresolved. The V end was cut by 5 bases, the J end by 9 bases, with 5 bases between. The CDR3 is 11 residues long. CDR1 and CDR2 (germline): SEHNR, FQNEAQ (reference sequence). The CDR3 protein is CASSEGSPLHF. The CDR3 DNA follows: TGTGCCAGCAGCGAGGGTTCACCCCTCCACTTT.

As DNA, the CDR3 is TGTGCCAGCAGCTTAAGGACGACAGGCTCCTATTCACCCCTCCACTTT. Encoded protein: CASSLRTTGSYSPLHF. This chain uses TRBV5-6 with TRBJ1-6; weak D call: TRBD1 (6 bases). Germline V gene data show CDR1 as SGHDT and CDR2 as YYEEEE. CDR3 length: 16 residues. Trimming removed 2 bases from V and 8 bases from J, with 17 bases in between.

V gene TRBV5-1 combines with J gene TRBJ1-2, with 8 bases lining up with TRBD1. Germline lookup yields CDR1 SGHRS and CDR2 YFSETQ. The CDR3 runs 13 residues. The ends lost 4 bases at V and 7 bases at J; junction bases unmatched: 6. The CDR3 nucleotides read TGCGCCAGCAGCGCGACAGGGGAGGGTGGCTACACCTTC. The encoded protein is CASSATGEGGYTF.

V is TRBV10-3 and J is TRBJ2-7, with D maybe TRBD2 (5 bases). V shed 2 bases and J shed 7 bases, with 18 bases lying between them. Germline-derived CDR1 and CDR2 are ENHRY and SYGVKD. The length of the CDR3 is 15 residues. The CDR3 DNA is TGTGCCATCAGTGAGACTGCAGGCCGGGGTGGGGAGCAGTACTTC. It specifies CAISETAGRGGEQYF.

This sequence joins TRBV27 and TRBJ2-1; a weak D match, TRBD1 (5 bases). From germline, CDR1 is MNHEY and CDR2 SMNVEV (reference sequence). The CDR3 extends over 16 amino acids. V lost 5 bases to trimming and J lost 7 bases, with 21 bases between them. This chain's CDR3 is CASSPWVGQGVNEQFF. CDR3 DNA sequence: TGTGCCAGCAGTCCCTGGGTAGGGCAGGGCGTAAATGAGCAGTTCTTC.

The chain joins TRBV4-1 to TRBJ1-6; D gene unclear. Germline V gene sequence: CDR1 MGHRA, CDR2 YSYEKL. This CDR3 is built from 17 residues. V lost 1 base to trimming and J lost 8 bases, with 18 bases between them. CDR3 region: CASSQGSQARIDSPLHF. The CDR3 nucleotides are TGCGCCAGCAGCCAAGGGTCCCAGGCCCGGATAGATTCACCCCTCCACTTT.

This chain uses TRBV10-3 with TRBJ1-2; 7 bases line up with TRBD1. Looked up from germline, CDR1 is ENHRY and CDR2 is SYGVKD. V was pared by 8 bases and J by 7 bases, with 16 bases of the junction left unmatched. The CDR3 consists of 15 residues. CDR3 DNA sequence: TGTGCCATCGCCCGAAGCCCCGGACAGGAGTCTGGCTACACCTTC. Encoded protein: CAIARSPGQESGYTF.

The chain couples TRBV6-5 to TRBJ2-2; TRBD1 matches 8 bases. CDR3 length: 15 residues. V shed 7 bases and J 0 bases; nucleotides not matched to a gene: 4. Germline assignment: CDR1 MNHEY and CDR2 SVGAGI. Written as DNA, the CDR3 is TGTGCCAGCACTCAGGGGGCCACGAACACCGGGGAGCTGTTTTTT. Protein product: CASTQGATNTGELFF.

CDR3 sequence (DNA): TGTGCCAGCAGTCCTGGCGGGACAGGAAATCAGCCCCAGCATTTT. This translates into CASSPGGTGNQPQHF. V is TRBV28 and J is TRBJ1-5; 8 positions agree with TRBD1. V lost 5 bases and J lost 4; bases outside the gene matches: 7. Per the germline V gene, CDR1 is MDHEN and CDR2 is SYDVKM. CDR3 length equals 15 residues.

The gene calls are TRBV13 and TRBJ1-5, with TRBD1 matching 7 bases. This CDR3 region has 13 residues. CDR1 PRHDT and CDR2 FYEKMQ come from the germline V gene (reference sequence). Unmatched junction bases numbered 1, after V lost 2 bases and J lost 6 bases. The CDR3 region is CASSLQGVQPQHF. The CDR3 DNA sequence: TGTGCCAGCAGCTTACAGGGGGTTCAGCCCCAGCATTTT.

J is TRBJ2-4 and V is TRBV15; the D is unclear. The length of the CDR3 is 13 residues. Trimming stripped 6 bases from V and 0 bases from J, with 6 bases between. Germline CDR1 LNHNV, CDR2 YYDKDF (reference sequence). CDR3 nucleotides: TGTGCCACCAGTCGGGTAGCCAAAAACATTCAGTACTTC. Residues: CATSRVAKNIQYF.